This passage covers 30 T cell receptor beta chains from one sample sequenced in a study of cytotoxic CD8 clonotypes in ibrutinib-treated CLL. This table comes from immunoSEQ multiplex PCR, and its TCRdb copy is limited to in-frame clones, with some not included. The repertoire holds tens of thousands of clones, approximately 62% seen once, with around 5.1% in the top ten. Sequencing used PBMCs, obtained before ibrutinib treatment. The receptors were sampled from a human donor with chronic lymphocytic leukemia.

V usage is TRBV25-1 and J usage is TRBJ2-1, with 9 bases that match TRBD2. The CDR3 totals 16 residues. CDR1 and CDR2 (germline): MGHDK, SYGVNS. Trimming took 3 bases from V and 9 from J; bases not matched to a gene: 12. The chain's CDR3 is CASSDNVGTSFFEQFF. In nucleotides, the CDR3 is TGTGCCAGCAGTGACAACGTGGGGACTAGCTTTTTTGAGCAGTTCTTC. The complete variable domain, with remaining parts taken from reference TRBV25-1 and TRBJ2-1, reads EADIYQTPRYLVIGTGKKITLECSQTMGHDKMYWYQQDPGMELHLIHYSYGVNSTEKGDLSSESTVSRIRTEHFPLTLESARPSHTSQYLCASSDNVGTSFFEQFFGPGTRLTVL.

This clone was counted a few times. This sequence joins TRBV5-1 and TRBJ2-2; D is possibly TRBD1 or TRBD2 (5 bases each). The CDR3 consists of 15 residues. V lost 6 bases and J lost 5, with 17 bases in between. Germline loops: CDR1 SGHRS, CDR2 YFSETQ. The CDR3 DNA follows: TGCGCCAGCACCGGGACGGTGGATGGGACCGGGGAGCTGTTTTTT. It translates to CASTGTVDGTGELFF. The whole variable domain, filled in from reference TRBV5-1 and TRBJ2-2, reads KAGVTQTPRYLIKTRGQQVTLSCSPISGHRSVSWYQQTPGQGLQFLFEYFSETQRNKGNFPGRFSGRQFSNSRSEMNVSTLELGDSALYLCASTGTVDGTGELFFGEGSRLTVL.

The V and J genes are TRBV11-2 and TRBJ2-7, with 9 bases fitting TRBD1. Germline CDR1 is SGHAT and CDR2 is FQNNGV. The CDR3 is made up of 16 amino acids. J was trimmed by 2 bases and V by 8 bases; bases with no gene match: 13. The CDR3 protein is CASLGQGRGSTYEQYF. CDR3 sequence (DNA): TGTGCCAGCTTGGGACAGGGAAGAGGGTCAACCTACGAGCAGTACTTC.

CDR3 DNA sequence: TGTGCCAGCAGCCTCGACAGGGATAATTCACCCCTCCACTTT. Its translation: CASSLDRDNSPLHF. The V call is TRBV6-6, the J call TRBJ1-6; 7 bases align to TRBD1. Trimming at V came to 6 bases and at J to 5 bases, leaving 4 bases not matched to a gene. The CDR3 spans 14 residues. From germline, CDR1 is MNHNY and CDR2 SVGAGI (reference sequence).

This clone appeared a few times. The chain recombines TRBV9 with TRBJ2-7; D is undetermined. Germline V gene lookup returns CDR1 SGDLS and CDR2 YYNGEE. There are 13 residues in the CDR3. Trimming took 3 bases from V and 2 from J, leaving 9 bases between them. CDR3 in amino acids: CASSEDGPYEQYF. The CDR3 DNA is TGTGCCAGCAGCGAGGACGGCCCCTACGAGCAGTACTTC.

The chain couples TRBV6-5 to TRBJ2-5; TRBD1 or TRBD2 may be the D gene (5 bases each). The CDR3 spans 16 residues. Germline values: CDR1 MNHEY, CDR2 SVGAGI. V was clipped by 0 bases and J by 5 bases, with 16 bases between them. CDR3 in DNA: TGTGCCAGCAGTTACTCCCCCCCAGGGTGGGGGGAGACCCAGTACTTC. Residues: CASSYSPPGWGETQYF.

This chain uses TRBV28 with TRBJ2-5; 7 nucleotides align to TRBD2. Germline V gene data show CDR1 as MDHEN and CDR2 as SYDVKM. Unmatched junction bases numbered 5, after V lost 2 bases and J lost 2 bases. The CDR3 runs to 15 residues. The CDR3 here is CASSLILARQETQYF. In nucleotides, the CDR3 is TGTGCCAGCAGTTTAATACTAGCGCGACAAGAGACCCAGTACTTC. Full variable domain (rest looked up from reference TRBV28 and TRBJ2-5): DVKVTQSSRYLVKRTGEKVFLECVQDMDHENMFWYRQDPGLGLRLIYFSYDVKMKEKGDIPEGYSVSREKKERFSLILESASTNQTSMYLCASSLILARQETQYFGPGTRLLVL.

The chain is built from TRBV7-7 and TRBJ1-4; 8 nucleotides agree with TRBD1. The germline CDR1 and CDR2 sequences are SSHAT and FNYEAQ (reference sequence). The CDR3 runs to 15 residues. J gave up 8 bases and V 5 bases, and 10 bases lay outside the gene matches. This CDR3 reads CASSPGQGQGEKLFF. The CDR3 coding sequence is TGTGCCAGCAGCCCCGGACAGGGTCAAGGCGAAAAACTGTTTTTT. The full variable domain, with the rest looked up from reference TRBV7-7 and TRBJ1-4, is GAGVSQSPRYKVTKRGQDVTLRCDPISSHATLYWYQQALGQGPEFLTYFNYEAQPDKSGLPSDRFSAERPEGSISTLTIQRTEQRDSAMYRCASSPGQGQGEKLFFGSGTQLSVL.

This clone was observed a few times. The chain recombines TRBV5-4 with TRBJ2-7; maybe TRBD1 (6 bases). This CDR3 is built from 16 residues. Germline CDR1 is SGHNT and CDR2 is YYREEE (reference sequence). V was trimmed by 4 bases and J by 5 bases, leaving 22 bases between them. CDR3 residues: CASSGYRQATGDEQYF. The CDR3 DNA reads TGTGCCAGCAGCGGGTATAGACAGGCCACTGGTGACGAGCAGTACTTC.

In nucleotides, the CDR3 is TGTGCCAGCAGCCCTACACGAAACCGGGACAGGAACAACAATGAGCAGTTCTTC. Its translation is CASSPTRNRDRNNNEQFF. The gene calls are TRBV11-2 and TRBJ2-1, with 8 bases that match TRBD1. Germline V CDR1 and CDR2: SGHAT, FQNNGV. This CDR3 contains 18 residues. V lost 5 bases to trimming and J lost 5 bases; unmatched junction nucleotides: 17.

The V call is TRBV21-1, the J call TRBJ2-1; the table's D call TRBD2 went unverified against the DNA. TRBV21-1 is a listed pseudogene. CDR3 length: 19 residues. This CDR3 reads CASSAFTPGLGGSYNEQFF. CDR3 DNA sequence: TGTGCCAGCAGCGCCTTCACGCCGGGGTTGGGGGGCTCCTACAATGAGCAGTTCTTC.

This clone is large (0.1 to 1%) in the sample. The V call is TRBV5-1, the J call TRBJ1-2, with 7 bases matching TRBD1. The length of the CDR3 is 14 residues. Trimming removed 1 base from V and 7 bases from J; junction bases left unmatched: 7. Germline CDR1 is SGHRS and CDR2 is YFSETQ. The CDR3 nucleotides read TGCGCCAGCAGCTTGTCGGGCAGGGGGACTGGCTACACCTTC. Translating it yields CASSLSGRGTGYTF. The full variable domain, its missing parts supplied by reference TRBV5-1 and TRBJ1-2, is KAGVTQTPRYLIKTRGQQVTLSCSPISGHRSVSWYQQTPGQGLQFLFEYFSETQRNKGNFPGRFSGRQFSNSRSEMNVSTLELGDSALYLCASSLSGRGTGYTFGSGTRLTVV.

This clone was detected only once. The chain carries TRBV5-1 and TRBJ2-2; 8 nucleotides agree with TRBD2. Germline trimming cut 2 bases from V and 5 bases from J; bases unmatched to any gene: 5. There are 15 residues in the CDR3. Germline CDR1 is SGHRS and CDR2 is YFSETQ. The CDR3 DNA is TGCGCCAGCAGCTTCAGGGTAGCGGGGACCGGGGAGCTGTTTTTT. Encoded protein: CASSFRVAGTGELFF.

V and J are TRBV11-3 and TRBJ2-3, with D possibly matching TRBD1 (6 bases). Trimming removed 2 bases from V and 1 base from J, with 10 bases in between. The CDR3 runs 15 residues. Germline-derived CDR1 and CDR2 are SGHNT and YENEEA. CDR3 sequence (DNA): TGTGCCAGCAGCTTAAGCAGGGGAGGCACAGATACGCAGTATTTT. This encodes CASSLSRGGTDTQYF. The entire variable domain, with the rest obtained from reference TRBV11-3 and TRBJ2-3, is as follows: EAGVVQSPRYKIIEKKQPVAFWCNPISGHNTLYWYLQNLGQGPELLIRYENEEAVDDSQLPKDRFSAERLKGVDSTLKIQPAELGDSAVYLCASSLSRGGTDTQYFGPGTRLTVL.

The table lists this clone with a few counts. V and J are TRBV18 and TRBJ1-2; the match to TRBD1 covers 9 bases. Per the germline V gene, CDR1 is KGHSH and CDR2 is LQKENI. The CDR3 is 15 residues long. V lost 4 bases and J lost 2; bases outside the gene matches: 5. The CDR3 loop reads CASSRTGVGNYGYTF. CDR3 nucleotides: TGTGCCAGCTCACGGACAGGGGTGGGGAACTATGGCTACACCTTC.

The V call is TRBV7-9, the J call TRBJ1-2; D uncertain. Germline CDR1 is SEHNR and CDR2 is FQNEAQ (reference sequence). This CDR3 is built from 14 residues. Trimming took 1 base from V and 8 from J, leaving 14 bases between them. The CDR3 spells CASSLVSTAGGYTF. The DNA of the CDR3 is TGTGCCAGCAGCTTAGTTAGCACGGCGGGAGGCTACACCTTC.

The chain links TRBV19 to TRBJ2-2; 9 positions agree with TRBD2. This CDR3 has 16 amino acids. Germline trimming cut 2 bases from V and 5 bases from J; bases unmatched to any gene: 6. Germline-derived CDR1 and CDR2 are LNHDA and SQIVND (reference sequence). CDR3 residues: CASSITRGRETGELFF. In nucleotides, the CDR3 is TGTGCCAGTAGTATAACTCGCGGGAGGGAAACCGGGGAGCTGTTTTTT.

This clone was seen once. The chain couples TRBV27 to TRBJ1-2; D is perhaps TRBD1 (6 bases). CDR3 size: 14 residues. The V end lost 4 bases, the J end lost 4 bases, and 13 bases lay between the germline ends. Germline V CDR1 and CDR2: MNHEY, SMNVEV (reference sequence). In DNA, the CDR3 is TGTGCCAGCAGTTCGACAGACAGGCCCTATGGCTACACCTTC. It is translated as CASSSTDRPYGYTF.

The rearrangement uses TRBV27 and TRBJ2-3; D is unresolved. The CDR3 sequence is 16 residues long. Germline loops: CDR1 MNHEY, CDR2 SMNVEV (reference sequence). Trimming removed 5 bases at V and 8 bases at J, with 23 bases between. CDR3 sequence: CASSDWWGEGFGTQYF. CDR3 DNA sequence: TGTGCCAGCAGTGATTGGTGGGGTGAAGGGTTCGGTACGCAGTATTTT.

This sequence joins TRBV6-1 and TRBJ2-3; weak D call: TRBD1 (5 bases). V gave up 3 bases and J gave up 3 bases, with 13 bases separating them. There are 15 residues in the CDR3. Germline assignment: CDR1 MNHNS and CDR2 SASEGT. CDR3 DNA: TGTGCCAGCAGTGAGCTCCAGGGTTTGACAGATACGCAGTATTTT. Translation gives CASSELQGLTDTQYF.

This sequence joins TRBV5-1 and TRBJ2-7; TRBD1 agrees at 9 bases. Germline V lookup: CDR1 SGHRS, CDR2 YFSETQ. This CDR3 spans 15 amino acids. V dropped 4 bases and J dropped 4; count of bases not matched to a gene: 9. The DNA of the CDR3 is TGCGCCAGCAGCCGATCCGGGACAGGGTCGTACGAGCAGTACTTC. Protein product: CASSRSGTGSYEQYF.

The chain is built from TRBV15 and TRBJ2-2, with TRBD2 matching 9 bases. The CDR3 sequence is 17 residues long. Germline loops: CDR1 LNHNV, CDR2 YYDKDF (reference sequence). Unmatched junction bases numbered 6, after V lost 0 bases and J lost 4 bases. CDR3 sequence: CATSREGAGGFTGELFF. CDR3 sequence (DNA): TGTGCCACCAGCAGAGAGGGAGCGGGGGGCTTCACCGGGGAGCTGTTTTTT. Full variable domain (rest looked up from reference TRBV15 and TRBJ2-2): DAMVIQNPRYQVTQFGKPVTLSCSQTLNHNVMYWYQQKSSQAPKLLFHYYDKDFNNEADTPDNFQSRRPNTSFCFLDIRSPGLGDTAMYLCATSREGAGGFTGELFFGEGSRLTVL.

The chain carries TRBV5-4 and TRBJ2-1, with 11 bases that match TRBD2. CDR1 is SGHNT, CDR2 YYREEE, per germline (reference sequence). The CDR3 length is 18 residues. With 0 bases clipped from V and 1 base from J, the junction kept 6 bases outside the gene matches. The CDR3 nucleotides read TGTGCCAGCAGCTTGGGGTCTAGCGGGGGGCCATCCTACAATGAGCAGTTCTTC. It translates to CASSLGSSGGPSYNEQFF.

V is TRBV11-2 and J is TRBJ2-3; no definite D call. V was pared by 7 bases and J by 0 bases, with 8 bases between. Germline V gene lookup returns CDR1 SGHAT and CDR2 FQNNGV. The CDR3 has 13 amino acids. The CDR3 DNA follows: TGTGCCAGCACCGCGCGGAGCACAGATACGCAGTATTTT. Amino acids: CASTARSTDTQYF.

The gene calls are TRBV7-8 and TRBJ2-5; maybe TRBD1 (5 bases). Germline loops: CDR1 SGHVS, CDR2 FQNEAQ. Trimming took off 5 bases at V and 5 bases at J, with 21 bases between the two ends. This CDR3 spans 16 amino acids. CDR3 protein: CASSQRAGPLGETQYF. The CDR3 bases are TGTGCCAGCAGCCAGAGAGCAGGGCCCCTTGGGGAGACCCAGTACTTC. Drawing the rest from reference TRBV7-8 and TRBJ2-5, the complete variable domain is GAGVSQSPRYKVAKRGQDVALRCDPISGHVSLFWYQQALGQGPEFLTYFQNEAQLDKSGLPSDRFFAERPEGSVSTLKIQRTQQEDSAVYLCASSQRAGPLGETQYFGPGTRLLVL.

V is TRBV5-4 and J is TRBJ2-7; D possibly corresponds to TRBD2 (8 bases). The germline CDR1 and CDR2 sequences are SGHNT and YYREEE (reference sequence). The CDR3 extends over 16 amino acids. Trimming removed 1 base at V and 2 bases at J, with 16 bases between. The CDR3 nucleotides read TGTGCCAGCAGCTTGTCTAACGGGAGGGGGCCCTACGAGCAGTACTTC. Translating it yields CASSLSNGRGPYEQYF.

CDR3 in DNA: TGTGCCAGCAGCGTAGCGAGCTCTGGGGCCAACGTCCTGACTTTC. Translating it yields CASSVASSGANVLTF. This sequence joins TRBV9 and TRBJ2-6, with D uncertain. Germline V gives CDR1 SGDLS, CDR2 YYNGEE. CDR3 length: 15 amino acids. V dropped 0 bases and J dropped 0 bases, with 4 bases sitting between them.

A few counts support this clone. This chain joins TRBV19 and TRBJ2-1; 8 bases fit TRBD2. CDR1 is LNHDA, CDR2 SQIVND, per germline (reference sequence). V lost 5 bases, J lost 2 bases, and 8 bases stayed unmatched. The CDR3 contains 16 residues. This CDR3 reads CASSFIGGVPYNEQFF. In DNA, the CDR3 is TGTGCCAGTAGTTTTATCGGGGGGGTCCCCTACAATGAGCAGTTCTTC.

The rearrangement joins TRBV10-2 to TRBJ2-7; 9 bases fit TRBD1. Per the germline V gene, CDR1 is WSHSY and CDR2 is SAAADI. After removal of 1 base from V and 2 bases from J, the junction contained 6 bases not matched to a gene. This CDR3 spans 16 amino acids. CDR3 bases: TGCGCCAGCAGTGAGTTGGGGACAGGGACACCCTACGAGCAGTACTTC. The encoded protein is CASSELGTGTPYEQYF.

The chain joins TRBV5-6 to TRBJ2-1, with 10 bases lining up with TRBD2. Germline V gives CDR1 SGHDT, CDR2 YYEEEE. The V and J ends lost 0 bases and 7 bases, in that order; junction bases with no gene match: 10. The CDR3 is made up of 17 amino acids. CDR3 in amino acids: CASSLGLAGVTRNEQFF. Here the CDR3 DNA reads TGTGCCAGCAGCTTGGGGCTAGCGGGAGTAACGCGGAATGAGCAGTTCTTC. The full variable domain, completed using reference TRBV5-6 and TRBJ2-1, is DAGVTQSPTHLIKTRGQQVTLRCSPKSGHDTVSWYQQALGQGPQFIFQYYEEEERQRGNFPDRFSGHQFPNYSSELNVNALLLGDSALYLCASSLGLAGVTRNEQFFGPGTRLTVL.